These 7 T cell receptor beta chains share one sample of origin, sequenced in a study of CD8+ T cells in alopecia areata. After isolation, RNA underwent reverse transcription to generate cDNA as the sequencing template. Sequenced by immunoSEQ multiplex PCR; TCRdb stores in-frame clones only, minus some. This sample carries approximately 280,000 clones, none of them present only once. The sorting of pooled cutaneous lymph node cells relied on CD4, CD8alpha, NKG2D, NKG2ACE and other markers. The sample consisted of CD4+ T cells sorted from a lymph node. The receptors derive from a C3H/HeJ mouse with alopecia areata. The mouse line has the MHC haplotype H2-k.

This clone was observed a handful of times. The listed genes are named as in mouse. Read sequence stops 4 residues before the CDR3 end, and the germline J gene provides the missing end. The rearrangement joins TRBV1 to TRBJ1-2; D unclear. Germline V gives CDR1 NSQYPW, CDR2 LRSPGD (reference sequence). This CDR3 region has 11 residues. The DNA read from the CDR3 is TGCACCTGCAGTGGGACTGAC. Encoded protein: CTCSGTD. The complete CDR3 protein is CTCSGTDDYTF.

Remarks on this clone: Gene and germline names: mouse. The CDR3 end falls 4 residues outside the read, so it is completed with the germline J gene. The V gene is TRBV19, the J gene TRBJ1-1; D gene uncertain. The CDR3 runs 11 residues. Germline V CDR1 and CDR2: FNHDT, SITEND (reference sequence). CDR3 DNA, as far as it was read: TGTGCCAGCAGTAGACAAACA. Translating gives CASSRQT. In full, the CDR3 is CASSRQTEVFF.

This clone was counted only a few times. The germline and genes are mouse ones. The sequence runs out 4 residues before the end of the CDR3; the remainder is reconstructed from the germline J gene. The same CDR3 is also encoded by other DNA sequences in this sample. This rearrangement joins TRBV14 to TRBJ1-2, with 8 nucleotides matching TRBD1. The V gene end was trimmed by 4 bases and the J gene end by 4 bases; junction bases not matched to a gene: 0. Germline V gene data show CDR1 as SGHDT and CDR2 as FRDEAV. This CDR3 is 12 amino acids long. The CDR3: CASSQGASDYTF. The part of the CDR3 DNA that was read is TGTGCCAGCAGTCAGGGGGCCTCC.

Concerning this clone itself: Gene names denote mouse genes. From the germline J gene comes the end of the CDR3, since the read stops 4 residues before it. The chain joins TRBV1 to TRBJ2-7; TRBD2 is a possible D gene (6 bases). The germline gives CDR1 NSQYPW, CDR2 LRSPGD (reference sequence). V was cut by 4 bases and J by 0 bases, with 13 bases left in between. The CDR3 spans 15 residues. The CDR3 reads CTCSVRPGDSYEQYF. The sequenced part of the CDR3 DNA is TGCACCTGCAGTGTCCGTCCTGGGGACTCCTAT.

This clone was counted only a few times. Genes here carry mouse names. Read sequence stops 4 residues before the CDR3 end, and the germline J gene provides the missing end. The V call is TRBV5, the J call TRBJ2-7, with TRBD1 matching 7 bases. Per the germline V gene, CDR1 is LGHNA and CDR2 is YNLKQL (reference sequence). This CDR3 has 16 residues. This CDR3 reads CASSPLLDRVVDEQYF. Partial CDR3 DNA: TGTGCCAGCAGCCCCCTCCTCGACAGGGTCGTAGAT.

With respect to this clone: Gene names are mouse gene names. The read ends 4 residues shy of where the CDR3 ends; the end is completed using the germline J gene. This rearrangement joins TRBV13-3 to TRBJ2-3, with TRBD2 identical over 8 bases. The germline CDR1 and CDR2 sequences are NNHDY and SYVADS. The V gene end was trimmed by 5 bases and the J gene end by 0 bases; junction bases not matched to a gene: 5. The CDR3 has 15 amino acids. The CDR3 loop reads CASSFLGGSAETLYF. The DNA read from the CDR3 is TGTGCCAGCAGCTTCCTGGGGGGCAGTGCAGAA.

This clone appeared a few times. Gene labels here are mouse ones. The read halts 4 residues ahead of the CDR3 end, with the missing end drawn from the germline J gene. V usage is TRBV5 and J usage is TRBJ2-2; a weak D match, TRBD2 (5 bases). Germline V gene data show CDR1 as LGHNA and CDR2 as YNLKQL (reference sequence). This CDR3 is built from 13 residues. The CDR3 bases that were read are TGTGCCAGCAGCCAAGAGTGGGGTGGG. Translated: CASSQEWGG. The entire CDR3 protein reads CASSQEWGGQLYF.